The rows below give T cell receptor beta chains drawn from one sample of a study of shared clonotypes between healthy human individuals. Profiling relied on immunoSEQ multiplex PCR, and the TCRdb table lists in-frame clones only, not all of them. This sample has around 990,000 clones, with about 80% found just once. The sample taken for sequencing was memory CD4+ T cells from PBMCs. All receptors derive from a man aged 18 to 29 in good health. Some clones in this sample may be carry-over from other donors' samples. The CDR3 runs from the conserved cysteine through the conserved F or W. A D gene is named only where the DNA matches it firmly. The listing skips clone size in some rows; elsewhere it reads once, few, many or a size class.

NA	18	NA	TRBV4-3	TRBJ1-4	CASSQEIFKVVSNEKLFF	TGCGCCAGCAGCCAAGAAATTTTTAAGGTTGTCTCTAATGAAAAACTGTTTTTT
NA	15	NA	TRBV7-2	TRBJ2-2	CASSLVGARTGELFF	TGTGCCAGCAGCTTAGTGGGGGCGCGAACCGGGGAGCTGTTTTTT
NA	14	few	TRBV25-1	TRBJ2-7	CASSPWDPKGEQYF	TGTGCCAGCAGTCCCTGGGACCCCAAGGGCGAGCAGTACTTC
NA	14	once	TRBV10-3	TRBJ2-1	CAISEGISYNEQFF	TGTGCCATCAGTGAGGGTATCTCCTACAATGAGCAGTTCTTC
NA	13	NA	TRBV28	TRBJ2-3	CASRSADTDTQYF	TGTGCCAGCAGATCAGCCGACACAGATACGCAGTATTTT
NA	14	NA	TRBV19	TRBJ1-2	CASSIRGANYGYTF	TGTGCCAGTAGTATTAGGGGAGCTAACTATGGCTACACCTTC
TRBD1	12	NA	TRBV14	TRBJ2-4	CASSLQGYIQYF	TGTGCCAGCAGCTTACAGGGGTACATTCAGTACTTC
NA	15	NA	TRBV6-1	TRBJ2-3	CASIWNGAGTDTQYF	TGTGCCAGCATTTGGAATGGGGCTGGCACAGATACGCAGTATTTT
NA	11	NA	TRBV25-1	TRBJ1-2	CASSSGYGYTF	TGTGCCAGCAGTTCGGGCTATGGCTACACCTTC
TRBD1	15	NA	TRBV27	TRBJ1-5	CASSLLRGPSQPQHF	TGTGCCAGCAGTTTATTAAGGGGGCCTAGTCAGCCCCAGCATTTT
TRBD1	17	few	TRBV28	TRBJ1-5	CASSRDRVGFDNQPQHF	TGTGCCAGCAGCCGTGACAGGGTGGGGTTTGACAATCAGCCCCAGCATTTT
NA	11	few	TRBV29-1	TRBJ1-1	CSVLRGTEAFF	TGCAGCGTACTCAGGGGTACTGAAGCTTTCTTT
TRBD1	16	NA	TRBV2	TRBJ1-2	CASRADRGPGDYGYTF	TGTGCCAGCAGAGCCGACAGGGGGCCTGGGGACTATGGCTACACCTTC
TRBD2	17	NA	TRBV5-1	TRBJ2-7	CASSPLGLAGGSYEQYF	TGCGCCAGCAGCCCCCTGGGACTAGCGGGAGGGTCCTACGAGCAGTACTTC
NA	15	NA	TRBV30	TRBJ1-1	CAWTRRGAMNTEAFF	TGTGCCTGGACCCGGAGGGGTGCAATGAACACTGAAGCTTTCTTT
NA	13	NA	TRBV9	TRBJ2-7	CASSSEVGYEQYF	TGTGCCAGCAGCAGCGAGGTCGGGTACGAGCAGTACTTC
NA	16	NA	TRBV28	TRBJ2-1	CASRTGVGGASSGQFF	TGTGCCAGCAGGACAGGTGTGGGAGGGGCCTCCTCAGGTCAGTTCTTC
NA	13	NA	TRBV5-1	TRBJ1-1	CASSLDVNTEAFF	TGCGCCAGCAGCTTGGACGTGAACACTGAAGCTTTCTTT
NA	16	NA	TRBV7-3	TRBJ2-7	CASSLTATSNLYEQYF	TGTGCCAGCAGCTTAACGGCGACATCGAACCTCTACGAGCAGTACTTC
NA	16	once	TRBV25-1	TRBJ1-4	CASSDAREAPPGKLFF	TGTGCCAGCAGTGATGCCCGGGAAGCTCCACCCGGAAAACTGTTTTTT
NA	13	NA	TRBV5-6	TRBJ2-1	CASSSPERGEQFF	TGTGCCAGCAGCTCCCCGGAAAGGGGGGAGCAGTTCTTC
NA	14	NA	TRBV7-3	TRBJ2-3	CASSPTGTPGTQYF	TGTGCCAGCAGCCCGACCGGGACGCCCGGAACGCAGTATTTT
NA	16	NA	TRBV11-3	TRBJ2-1	CASSRGGRAEYNEQFF	TGTGCCAGCTCCCGAGGGGGGAGGGCCGAATACAATGAGCAGTTCTTC
NA	14	NA	TRBV15	TRBJ2-7	CATSRELEVSEQYF	TGTGCCACCAGCAGAGAACTAGAGGTGAGCGAGCAGTACTTC
TRBD1	14	NA	TRBV28	TRBJ2-1	CASSRGTVPNEQFF	TGTGCCAGCAGTCGTGGGACAGTTCCTAATGAGCAGTTCTTC
NA	15	NA	TRBV6-1	TRBJ2-1	CASIYRQSLYNEQFF	TGTGCCAGCATTTATAGGCAGAGTCTCTACAATGAGCAGTTCTTC
TRBD2	13	NA	TRBV11-3	TRBJ2-5	CASSAGGQETQYF	TGTGCCAGCAGCGCGGGGGGGCAAGAGACCCAGTACTTC
NA	12	NA	TRBV7-8	TRBJ2-3	CASTVTGTTQYF	TGTGCCAGCACTGTAACCGGGACTACGCAGTATTTT
NA	16	NA	TRBV7-8	TRBJ2-3	CASSLVKGGGTDTQYF	TGTGCCAGCAGCTTAGTTAAGGGGGGAGGCACAGATACGCAGTATTTT
TRBD2	14	NA	TRBV28	TRBJ2-3	CASSRLAGRDTQYF	TGTGCCAGCAGCCGTCTAGCGGGACGCGATACGCAGTATTTT
TRBD1	15	NA	TRBV9	TRBJ2-7	CASSVGGQGGYEQYF	TGTGCCAGCAGCGTAGGTGGACAGGGTGGCTACGAGCAGTACTTC
NA	12	NA	TRBV19	TRBJ2-5	CASSSPGETQYF	TGTGCCAGTAGTTCCCCGGGTGAGACCCAGTACTTC
TRBD2	15	NA	TRBV10-2	TRBJ2-7	CASSGKGLAGGEQYF	TGCGCCAGCAGTGGGAAGGGACTAGCGGGAGGCGAGCAGTACTTC
NA	14	few	TRBV7-2	TRBJ1-1	CASSRVLMNTEAFF	TGTGCCAGCAGCCGCGTTCTCATGAACACTGAAGCTTTCTTT
NA	15	NA	TRBV28	TRBJ1-4	CASSEGRGFFEKLFF	TGTGCCAGCAGTGAGGGGAGGGGTTTCTTTGAAAAACTGTTTTTT
NA	14	NA	TRBV9	TRBJ2-4	CASSVALGKNIQYF	TGTGCCAGCAGCGTAGCGCTGGGCAAAAACATTCAGTACTTC
NA	14	NA	TRBV11-3	TRBJ2-3	CASSDGTSTDTQYF	TGTGCCAGCAGCGACGGAACTAGCACAGATACGCAGTATTTT
TRBD2	16	few	TRBV9	TRBJ2-1	CASSVAPSGNYNEQFF	TGTGCCAGCAGCGTAGCTCCTAGCGGCAACTACAATGAGCAGTTCTTC
NA	18	NA	TRBV5-1	TRBJ2-6	CASSFGRGFSSGANVLTF	TGCGCCAGCAGCTTTGGGAGGGGGTTTAGCTCTGGGGCCAACGTCCTGACTTTC
NA	17	NA	TRBV5-1	TRBJ2-5	CASSLGQGLPGQETQYF	TGCGCCAGCAGCTTGGGTCAGGGCCTCCCTGGCCAAGAGACCCAGTACTTC
NA	15	NA	TRBV6-5	TRBJ2-1	CASSYERTSYNEQFF	TGTGCCAGCAGTTACGAAAGGACCTCTTACAATGAGCAGTTCTTC
NA	15	NA	TRBV30	TRBJ2-6	CAWDLGDSGANVLTF	TGTGCCTGGGATTTGGGGGACTCTGGGGCCAACGTCCTGACTTTC
NA	17	NA	TRBV21-1	TRBJ2-4	CASSKGIGRLFKNIQYF	TGTGCCAGCAGCAAAGGCATAGGGCGACTATTCAAAAACATTCAGTACTTC
NA	14	few	TRBV2	TRBJ1-1	CASSEGGSSTEAFF	TGTGCCAGCAGTGAGGGGGGGAGTAGCACTGAAGCTTTCTTT
TRBD2	13	NA	TRBV7-8	TRBJ2-1	CASAPYSGRARFF	TGTGCCAGCGCCCCCTATAGCGGGAGGGCCAGGTTCTTC
NA	14	once	TRBV18	TRBJ1-2	CASSPSDSGRGYTF	TGTGCCAGCTCACCATCGGACAGCGGCCGAGGCTACACCTTC
TRBD1	17	NA	TRBV7-9	TRBJ1-5	CASSLDKGGNQGGPQHF	TGTGCCAGCAGCTTAGACAAAGGGGGCAATCAGGGGGGCCCCCAGCATTTT
NA	15	NA	TRBV6-1	TRBJ2-2	CASRPGRLNTGELFF	TGTGCCAGCAGACCCGGGAGATTAAACACCGGGGAGCTGTTTTTT
NA	15	NA	TRBV5-1	TRBJ1-1	CASSLGAGRDTEAFF	TGCGCCAGCAGCTTGGGGGCAGGGCGGGATACTGAAGCTTTCTTT